The next 8 T cell receptor beta chains were all read from a single sample in a study of T cells in Graves' hyperthyroidism and ophthalmopathy. Authors of the study amplified TCR beta CDR3 regions from RNA transcripts. First-round RT-PCR of the TCR CDR3 relied on the HTBI primer set. Using its own MiXCR run on the multiplex PCR reads, TCRdb lists one record per CDR3 protein. The repertoire includes about 500,000 distinct CDR3 sequences, approximately 48% of them detected once, and 44% sits in the top ten. The specimen was peripheral blood or thyroid tissue (not recorded which). The receptors here all came from an adult woman with Graves' disease, either hyperthyroidism or ophthalmopathy (not recorded which).

The chain joins TRBV29-1 to TRBJ2-5; D is perhaps TRBD1 or TRBD2 (6 bases each). Germline lookup yields CDR1 SQVTM and CDR2 ANQGSEA. The CDR3 runs 13 residues. The ends were cut back, 5 bases at V and 5 bases at J, with 15 bases in the middle. The CDR3 loop is CSVQEGGRETQYF. The CDR3 nucleotides are TGCAGCGTTCAGGAGGGGGGCCGGGAGACCCAGTACTTC. The whole variable domain, filled in from reference TRBV29-1 and TRBJ2-5, reads SAVISQKPSRDICQRGTSLTIQCQVDSQVTMMFWYRQQPGQSLTLIATANQGSEATYESGFVIDKFPISRPNLTFSTLTVSNMSPEDSSIYLCSVQEGGRETQYFGPGTRLLVL.

The chain is built from TRBV5-1 and TRBJ2-7; 7 bases are a match to TRBD2. With 2 bases clipped from V and 1 base from J, the junction kept 3 bases outside the gene matches. Germline values: CDR1 SGHRS, CDR2 YFSETQ. The CDR3 is 14 residues long. DNA for the CDR3: TGCGCCAGCAGCTTCCGCGGGGGATCCTACGAGCAGTACTTC. Translation gives CASSFRGGSYEQYF.

V usage is TRBV3-1 and J usage is TRBJ1-5, with unresolved D. Per germline, CDR1 LGHDT and CDR2 YNNKEL (reference sequence). V was shortened by 4 bases and J by 4 bases, with 11 bases between the two germline ends. The CDR3 is 14 residues long. The CDR3 region has the DNA TGTGCCAGCAGCCCGTTAGAGGGTAATCAGCCCCAGCATTTT. It specifies CASSPLEGNQPQHF.

About this clonotype: At one boundary the junction diverges from the germline segment, which might be a read error. This chain joins TRBV14 and TRBJ2-6; D is undetermined. Germline-derived CDR1 and CDR2 are SGHDN and FVKESK. The CDR3 runs to 9 residues. CDR3 residues: CASSHVVTF. DNA for the CDR3: TGTGCCAGCAGCCACGTCGTGACTTTC.

This sequence joins TRBV10-3 and TRBJ1-5; no clear D. CDR1 ENHRY and CDR2 SYGVKD come from the germline V gene. The CDR3 runs to 15 residues. Trimming left V 6 bases short and J 0 bases short, with 12 bases between. The CDR3 sequence is CAIRPRLDSNQPQHF. CDR3 DNA sequence: TGTGCCATCAGACCAAGACTAGATAGCAATCAGCCCCAGCATTTT.

This clonotype was seen ten or more times. The gene calls are TRBV5-6 and TRBJ1-5, with D possibly TRBD1 on 6 matching bases. The CDR3 spans 16 residues. Germline V CDR1 and CDR2: SGHDT, YYEEEE. V was trimmed by 1 base and J by 0 bases, leaving 11 bases between them. Here the CDR3 reads CASSLWGRDSNQPQHF. The CDR3 bases are TGTGCCAGCAGCTTGTGGGGGCGGGATAGCAATCAGCCCCAGCATTTT.

A word on this clonotype: One end of the junction does not line up with germline, which may come from a read error. This chain joins TRBV25-1 and TRBJ2-7; possible D gene TRBD1, 6 bases. The CDR3 is 15 amino acids. The germline gives CDR1 MGHDK, CDR2 SYGVNS. CDR3 in DNA: TGTGCCTGCAGTGCCGACCCGTACAGGGACTACGAGCAGTACTTC. Translation: CACSADPYRDYEQYF.

V usage is TRBV3-1 and J usage is TRBJ1-1, with 7 bases aligning to TRBD1. J was trimmed by 0 bases and V by 7 bases; bases with no gene match: 11. This CDR3 region has 16 residues. Germline CDR1 LGHDT, CDR2 YNNKEL (reference sequence). The CDR3 DNA sequence: TGTGCCAGCACCCGGAACAGGGGATGGATGAACACTGAAGCTTTCTTT. Its translation: CASTRNRGWMNTEAFF.